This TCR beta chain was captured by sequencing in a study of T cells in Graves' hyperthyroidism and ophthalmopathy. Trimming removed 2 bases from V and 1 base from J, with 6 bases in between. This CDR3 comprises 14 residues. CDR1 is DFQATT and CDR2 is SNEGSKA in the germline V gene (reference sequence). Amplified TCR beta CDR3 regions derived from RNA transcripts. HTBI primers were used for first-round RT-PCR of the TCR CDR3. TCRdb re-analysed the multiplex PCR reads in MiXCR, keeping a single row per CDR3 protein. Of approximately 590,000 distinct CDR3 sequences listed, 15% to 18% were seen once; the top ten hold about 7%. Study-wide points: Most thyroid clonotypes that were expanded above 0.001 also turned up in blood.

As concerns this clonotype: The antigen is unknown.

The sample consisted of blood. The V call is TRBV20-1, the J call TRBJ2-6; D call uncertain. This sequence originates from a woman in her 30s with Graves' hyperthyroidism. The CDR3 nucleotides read TGCAGTGCTAGAACAGTATCTGGGGCCAACGTCCTGACTTTC. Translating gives CSARTVSGANVLTF.